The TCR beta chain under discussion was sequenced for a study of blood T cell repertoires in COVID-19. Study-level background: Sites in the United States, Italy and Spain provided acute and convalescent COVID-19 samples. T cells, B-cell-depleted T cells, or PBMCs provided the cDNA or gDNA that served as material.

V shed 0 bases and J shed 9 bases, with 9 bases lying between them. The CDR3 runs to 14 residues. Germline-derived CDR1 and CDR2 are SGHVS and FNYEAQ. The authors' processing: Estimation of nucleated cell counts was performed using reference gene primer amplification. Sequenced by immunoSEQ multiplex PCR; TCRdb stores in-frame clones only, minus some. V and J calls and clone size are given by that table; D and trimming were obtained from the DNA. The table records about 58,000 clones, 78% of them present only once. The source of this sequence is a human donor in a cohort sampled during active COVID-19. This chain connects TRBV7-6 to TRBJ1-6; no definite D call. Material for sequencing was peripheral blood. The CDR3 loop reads CASSLAALGSPLHF. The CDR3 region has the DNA TGTGCCAGCAGCTTAGCGGCCCTAGGTTCACCCCTCCACTTT.